These T cell receptor beta chains were read from a single sample in a study of graft-versus-host responses after intestinal transplantation. Some clones are missing from TCRdb's copy, which holds only in-frame ones; the method was immunoSEQ multiplex PCR. The sample has fewer than 130,000 clones, around 93% seen once; the top ten hold roughly 0.5%. These TCRs are of unknown antigen specificity. The sample was unstimulated CD8+ T cells sorted from spleen or lymph node cells, taken before intestinal transplant. The source of these receptors is a human donor who received an intestinal transplant. Both conserved end residues are part of each CDR3. A D gene is named only where the DNA matches it firmly. Clone size is not always given. Where it is, it says once, few, many or a class for expanded clones.

cdr3_aa: CASSLLNTGELFF; cdr3_nt: TGTGCCAGTAGCCTTCTAAACACCGGGGAGCTGTTTTTT; j_call: TRBJ2-2; d_call: NA; clone_size: NA; v_call: TRBV19
cdr3_aa: CAWSAKFSSTDTQYF; cdr3_nt: TGTGCCTGGAGTGCAAAATTTTCTAGCACAGATACGCAGTATTTT; j_call: TRBJ2-3; d_call: NA; clone_size: NA; v_call: TRBV30
cdr3_aa: CASSSKGSSYNEQFF; cdr3_nt: TGTGCCAGCAGTTCAAAGGGAAGCTCCTACAATGAGCAGTTCTTC; j_call: TRBJ2-1; d_call: NA; clone_size: NA; v_call: TRBV27
cdr3_aa: CSVVAPQGTDGYTF; cdr3_nt: TGCAGCGTTGTTGCCCCCCAGGGTACCGATGGCTACACCTTC; j_call: TRBJ1-2; d_call: NA; clone_size: NA; v_call: TRBV29-1
cdr3_aa: CAWKWNTEAFF; cdr3_nt: TGTGCCTGGAAGTGGAACACTGAAGCTTTCTTT; j_call: TRBJ1-1; d_call: NA; clone_size: once; v_call: TRBV30
cdr3_aa: CASSQRDSYNEQFF; cdr3_nt: TGCGCCAGCAGCCAACGCGATTCCTACAATGAGCAGTTCTTC; j_call: TRBJ2-1; d_call: NA; clone_size: NA; v_call: TRBV4-1
cdr3_aa: CASSFGGAYNEQFF; cdr3_nt: TGTGCCAGCAGTTTTGGCGGGGCCTACAATGAGCAGTTCTTC; j_call: TRBJ2-1; d_call: NA; clone_size: NA; v_call: TRBV27
cdr3_aa: CASSAGRIGGDNQPQHF; cdr3_nt: TGTGCCAGCAGTGCCGGGAGAATCGGGGGTGACAATCAGCCCCAGCATTTT; j_call: TRBJ1-5; d_call: NA; clone_size: NA; v_call: TRBV25-1
cdr3_aa: CASSTVEGERNNEQFF; cdr3_nt: TGTGCCAGCAGCACAGTGGAGGGGGAGAGAAACAATGAGCAGTTCTTC; j_call: TRBJ2-1; d_call: NA; clone_size: few; v_call: TRBV7-9
cdr3_aa: CAWSVPEDLTDTQYF; cdr3_nt: TGTGCCTGGAGTGTACCAGAGGACCTCACAGATACGCAGTATTTT; j_call: TRBJ2-3; d_call: NA; clone_size: NA; v_call: TRBV30
cdr3_aa: CASSEARNRGLYGYTF; cdr3_nt: TGTGCCAGCAGTGAAGCGCGGAACAGGGGGCTGTATGGCTACACCTTC; j_call: TRBJ1-2; d_call: TRBD1; clone_size: NA; v_call: TRBV2
cdr3_aa: CASSFQGGEKLFF; cdr3_nt: TGTGCCAGCAGTTTTCAGGGTGGTGAAAAACTGTTTTTT; j_call: TRBJ1-4; d_call: NA; clone_size: NA; v_call: TRBV28
cdr3_aa: CASSFSTGNRYGYTF; cdr3_nt: TGTGCCAGCAGTTTCTCGACAGGGAACCGCTATGGCTACACCTTC; j_call: TRBJ1-2; d_call: TRBD1; clone_size: NA; v_call: TRBV27
cdr3_aa: CASSEENYGYTF; cdr3_nt: TGTGCCAGCAGTGAAGAGAACTATGGCTACACCTTC; j_call: TRBJ1-2; d_call: NA; clone_size: NA; v_call: TRBV6-1
cdr3_aa: CASSYLRGDSGNTIYF; cdr3_nt: TGTGCCAGCAGTTACCTCCGGGGGGACTCTGGAAACACCATATATTTT; j_call: TRBJ1-3; d_call: NA; clone_size: NA; v_call: TRBV6-5
cdr3_aa: CASSQDGEGGEGYTF; cdr3_nt: TGTGCCAGCAGCCAAGACGGGGAAGGGGGGGAAGGCTACACCTTC; j_call: TRBJ1-2; d_call: NA; clone_size: NA; v_call: TRBV14
cdr3_aa: CSVAGGGNTIYF; cdr3_nt: TGCAGCGTGGCGGGAGGTGGAAACACCATATATTTT; j_call: TRBJ1-3; d_call: NA; clone_size: NA; v_call: TRBV29-1
cdr3_aa: CASSFEGSISYNEQFF; cdr3_nt: TGTGCCAGCAGTTTTGAAGGCAGCATTTCTTACAATGAGCAGTTCTTC; j_call: TRBJ2-1; d_call: NA; clone_size: NA; v_call: TRBV28
cdr3_aa: CASSLWFRDGNEQFF; cdr3_nt: TGTGCCAGCAGTTTATGGTTCCGGGATGGGAATGAGCAGTTCTTC; j_call: TRBJ2-1; d_call: NA; clone_size: NA; v_call: TRBV27